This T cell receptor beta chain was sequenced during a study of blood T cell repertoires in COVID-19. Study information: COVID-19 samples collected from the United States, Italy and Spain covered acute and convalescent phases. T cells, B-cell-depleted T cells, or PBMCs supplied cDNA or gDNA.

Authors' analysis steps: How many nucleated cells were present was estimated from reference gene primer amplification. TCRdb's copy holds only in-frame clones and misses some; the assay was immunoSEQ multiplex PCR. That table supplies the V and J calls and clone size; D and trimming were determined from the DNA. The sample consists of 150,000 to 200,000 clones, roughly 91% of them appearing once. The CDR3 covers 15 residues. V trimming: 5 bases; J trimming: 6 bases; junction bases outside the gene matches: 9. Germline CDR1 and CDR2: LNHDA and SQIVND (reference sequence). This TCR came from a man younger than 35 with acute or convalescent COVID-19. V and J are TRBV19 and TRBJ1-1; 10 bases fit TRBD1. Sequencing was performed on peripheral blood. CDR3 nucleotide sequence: TGTGCCAGTAGTCGGGACAGGGGTAGTCGGTCTGAAGCTTTCTTT. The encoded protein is CASSRDRGSRSEAFF.